Reported below is one T cell receptor beta chain. The antigen is undetermined. Per the germline V gene, CDR1 is LNHDA and CDR2 is SQIVND (reference sequence). The CDR3 is 15 amino acids. Trimming cost V 5 bases and J 3 bases; bases outside gene matches: 4. This sample is part of a study of cytomegalovirus exposure and HLA in healthy donors. Regarding the study as a whole: In vitro experiments confirmed that three CMV-associated chains were specific for CMV antigens. HLA-A and HLA-B allele assignments for most subjects were reportedly predicted accurately using TCR beta sequences.

With 60 Vbeta and 13 Jbeta primers, the PCR was carried out. Here immunoSEQ multiplex PCR was the method, and the copy in TCRdb shows in-frame clones only, minus some. Among approximately 100,000 clones listed, 55% to 65% were seen once. Material for sequencing was PBMCs. This sequence joins TRBV19 and TRBJ2-1; 10 positions match TRBD2. The sequence was collected from a human donor in good health. The CDR3 DNA sequence: TGTGCCAGTAGTCCCTTAGCGGGGGGCTACAATGAGCAGTTCTTC. Amino acids: CASSPLAGGYNEQFF.